This T cell receptor (beta chain) was obtained from a study of spatial heterogeneity in lung cancer. TCRdb analysed the 5' RACE reads with MiXCR anew, one entry per CDR3 protein. The table lists about 94,000 distinct CDR3 sequences, 19% of them singletons. As for time point: blood at routine non-recurrence follow-up after resection. Whole RNA, isolated from tumor, nontumor lung or frozen PBMC, was sequenced without prior sorting. The CDR3 is made up of 15 amino acids. CDR1 and CDR2 from the germline V gene are DFQATT and SNEGSKA (reference sequence). The germline V and J ends were trimmed by 5 bases and 8 bases, with 21 bases remaining between them.

V and J are TRBV20-1 and TRBJ2-2, with a possible D match to TRBD1 (6 bases). The source of this sequence is a male donor with early-stage non-small cell lung cancer. This sample comprised PBMCs, obtained at follow-up. CDR3 sequence (DNA): TGCAGTGCTGGACGGGCAGGGGTAATGTCGGGGGAGCTGTTTTTT. Translation: CSAGRAGVMSGELFF.